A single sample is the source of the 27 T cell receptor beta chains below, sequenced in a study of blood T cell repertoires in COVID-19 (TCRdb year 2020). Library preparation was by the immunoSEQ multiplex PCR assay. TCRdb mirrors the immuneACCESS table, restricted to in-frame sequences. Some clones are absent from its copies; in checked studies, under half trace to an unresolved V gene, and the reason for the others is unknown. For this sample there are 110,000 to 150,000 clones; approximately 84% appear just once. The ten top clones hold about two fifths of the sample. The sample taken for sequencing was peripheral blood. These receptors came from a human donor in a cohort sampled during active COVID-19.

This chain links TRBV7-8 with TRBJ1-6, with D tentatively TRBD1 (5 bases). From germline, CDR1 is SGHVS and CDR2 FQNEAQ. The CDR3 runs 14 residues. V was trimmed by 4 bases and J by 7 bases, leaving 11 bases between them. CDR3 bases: TGTGCCAGCAGCTCTGGGGACTTCAATTCACCCCTCCACTTT. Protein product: CASSSGDFNSPLHF.

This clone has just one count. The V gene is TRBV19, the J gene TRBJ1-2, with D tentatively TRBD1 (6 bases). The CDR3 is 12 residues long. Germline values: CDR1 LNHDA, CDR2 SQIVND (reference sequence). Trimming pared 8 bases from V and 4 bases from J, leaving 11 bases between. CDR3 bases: TGTGCCAGTTTTGGACAGCCCTATGGCTACACCTTC. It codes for CASFGQPYGYTF.

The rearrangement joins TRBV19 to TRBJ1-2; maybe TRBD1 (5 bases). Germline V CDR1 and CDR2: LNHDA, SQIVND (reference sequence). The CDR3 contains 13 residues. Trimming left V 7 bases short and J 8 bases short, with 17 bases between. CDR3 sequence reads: CASTPPRGEGYTF. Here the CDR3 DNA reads TGTGCCAGTACCCCCCCGCGGGGGGAAGGCTACACCTTC.

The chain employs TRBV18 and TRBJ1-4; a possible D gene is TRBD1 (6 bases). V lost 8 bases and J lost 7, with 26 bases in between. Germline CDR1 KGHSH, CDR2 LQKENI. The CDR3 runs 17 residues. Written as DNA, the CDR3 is TGTGCCAGCACACGAAACTCGGGACACCAGGGCGGTGAAAAACTGTTTTTT. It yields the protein CASTRNSGHQGGEKLFF.

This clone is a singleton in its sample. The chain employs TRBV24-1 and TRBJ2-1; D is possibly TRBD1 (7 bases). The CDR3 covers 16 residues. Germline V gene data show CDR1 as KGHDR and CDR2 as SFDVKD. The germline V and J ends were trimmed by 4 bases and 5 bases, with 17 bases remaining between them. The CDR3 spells CATSDQGGGNNNEQFF. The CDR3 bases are TGTGCCACCAGTGACCAAGGGGGCGGGAATAACAATGAGCAGTTCTTC.

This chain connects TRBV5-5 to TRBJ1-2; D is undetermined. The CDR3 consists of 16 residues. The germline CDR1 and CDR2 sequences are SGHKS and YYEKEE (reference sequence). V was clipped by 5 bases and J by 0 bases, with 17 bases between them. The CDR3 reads CASSPGGRAANYGYTF. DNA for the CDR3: TGTGCCAGCAGTCCTGGCGGGCGAGCTGCTAACTATGGCTACACCTTC.

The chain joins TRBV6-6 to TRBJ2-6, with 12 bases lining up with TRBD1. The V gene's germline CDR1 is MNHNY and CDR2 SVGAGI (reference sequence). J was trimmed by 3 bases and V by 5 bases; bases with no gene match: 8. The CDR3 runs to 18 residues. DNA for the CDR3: TGTGCCAGCAGTCGACAGGGACAGGGGGCGAGTGGGGCCAACGTCCTGACTTTC. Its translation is CASSRQGQGASGANVLTF.

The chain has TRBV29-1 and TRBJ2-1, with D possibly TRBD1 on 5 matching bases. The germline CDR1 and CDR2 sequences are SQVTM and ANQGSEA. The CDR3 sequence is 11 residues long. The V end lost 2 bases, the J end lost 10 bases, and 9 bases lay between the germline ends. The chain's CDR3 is CSVEPDREQFF. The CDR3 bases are TGCAGCGTTGAACCAGACAGAGAGCAGTTCTTC.

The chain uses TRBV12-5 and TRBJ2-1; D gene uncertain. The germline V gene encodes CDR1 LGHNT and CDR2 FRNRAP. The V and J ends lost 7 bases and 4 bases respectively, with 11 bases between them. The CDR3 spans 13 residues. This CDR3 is CASALNQYNEQFF. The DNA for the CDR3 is TGTGCTAGTGCCCTTAATCAGTACAATGAGCAGTTCTTC.

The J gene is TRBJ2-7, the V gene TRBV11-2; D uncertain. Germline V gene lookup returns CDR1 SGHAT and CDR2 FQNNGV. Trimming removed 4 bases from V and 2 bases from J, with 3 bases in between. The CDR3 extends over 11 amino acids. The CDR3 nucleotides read TGTGCCAGCAGCTCCGCCTACGAGCAGTACTTC. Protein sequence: CASSSAYEQYF.

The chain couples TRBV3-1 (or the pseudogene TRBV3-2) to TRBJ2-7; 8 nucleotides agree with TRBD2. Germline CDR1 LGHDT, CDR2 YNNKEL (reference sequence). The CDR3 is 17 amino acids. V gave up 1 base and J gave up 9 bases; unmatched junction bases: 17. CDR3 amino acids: CASSQGLPGTRGFGQYV. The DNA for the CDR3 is TGTGCCAGCAGCCAAGGTTTGCCCGGGACTAGGGGATTCGGGCAGTACGTC.

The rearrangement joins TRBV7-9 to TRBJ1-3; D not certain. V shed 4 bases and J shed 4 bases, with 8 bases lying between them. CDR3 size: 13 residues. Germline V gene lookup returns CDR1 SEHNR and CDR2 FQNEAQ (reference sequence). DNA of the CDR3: TGTGCCAGCAGCTCCTCCGTCGGAAACACCATATATTTT. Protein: CASSSSVGNTIYF.

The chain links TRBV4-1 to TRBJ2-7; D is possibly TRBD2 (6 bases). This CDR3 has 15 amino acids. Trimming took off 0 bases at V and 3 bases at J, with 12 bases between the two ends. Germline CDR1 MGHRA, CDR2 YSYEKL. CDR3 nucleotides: TGCGCCAGCAGCCAAGACTCGAGTAGCGGCTACGAGCAGTACGTC. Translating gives CASSQDSSSGYEQYV.

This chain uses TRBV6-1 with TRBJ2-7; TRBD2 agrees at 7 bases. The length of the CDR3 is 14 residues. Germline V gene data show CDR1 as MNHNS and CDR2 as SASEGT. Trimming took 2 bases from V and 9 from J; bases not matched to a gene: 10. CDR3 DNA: TGTGCCAGCAGTGAACGGGTCGGACGGGGGGTGCAGTACGTC. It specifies CASSERVGRGVQYV.

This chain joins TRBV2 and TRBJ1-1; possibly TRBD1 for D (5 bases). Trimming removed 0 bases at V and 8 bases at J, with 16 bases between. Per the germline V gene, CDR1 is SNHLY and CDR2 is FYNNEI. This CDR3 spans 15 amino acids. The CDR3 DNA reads TGTGCCAGCAGTGAAGCAGGGATTGGCCGGGGGGAAGCTTTCTTT. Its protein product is CASSEAGIGRGEAFF. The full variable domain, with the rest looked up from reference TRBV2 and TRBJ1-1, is EPEVTQTPSHQVTQMGQEVILRCVPISNHLYFYWYRQILGQKVEFLVSFYNNEISEKSEIFDDQFSVERPDGSNFTLKIRSTKLEDSAMYFCASSEAGIGRGEAFFGQGTRLTVV.

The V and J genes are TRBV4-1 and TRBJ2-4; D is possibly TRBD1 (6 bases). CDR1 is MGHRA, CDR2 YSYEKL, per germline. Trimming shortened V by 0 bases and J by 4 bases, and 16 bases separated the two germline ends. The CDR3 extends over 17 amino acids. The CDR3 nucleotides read TGCGCCAGCAGCCAAGATCATATAGGGCAGGGGAAAAACATTCAGTACTTC. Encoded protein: CASSQDHIGQGKNIQYF.

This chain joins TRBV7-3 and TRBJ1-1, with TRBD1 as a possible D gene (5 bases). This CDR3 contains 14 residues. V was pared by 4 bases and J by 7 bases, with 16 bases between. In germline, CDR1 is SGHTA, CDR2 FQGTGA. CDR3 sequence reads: CASSSSGGSLEAFF. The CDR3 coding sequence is TGTGCCAGCAGCTCATCCGGGGGGAGCCTTGAAGCTTTCTTT.

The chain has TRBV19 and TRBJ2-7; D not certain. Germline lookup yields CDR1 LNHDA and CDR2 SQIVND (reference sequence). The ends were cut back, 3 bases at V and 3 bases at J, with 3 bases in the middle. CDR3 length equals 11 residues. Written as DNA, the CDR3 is TGTGCCAGTAGTATTCTCTACGAGCAGTACGTC. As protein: CASSILYEQYV.

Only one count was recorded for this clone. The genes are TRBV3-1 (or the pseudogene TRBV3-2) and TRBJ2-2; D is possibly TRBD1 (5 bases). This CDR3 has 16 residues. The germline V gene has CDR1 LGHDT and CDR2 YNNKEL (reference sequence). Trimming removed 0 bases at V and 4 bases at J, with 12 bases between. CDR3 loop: CASSQDWGRRTGELFF. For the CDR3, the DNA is TGTGCCAGCAGCCAAGATTGGGGCAGGCGCACCGGGGAGCTGTTTTTT.

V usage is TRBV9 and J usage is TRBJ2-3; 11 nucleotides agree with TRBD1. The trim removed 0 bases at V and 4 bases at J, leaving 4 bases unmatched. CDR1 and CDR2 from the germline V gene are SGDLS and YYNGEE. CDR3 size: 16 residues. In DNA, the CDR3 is TGTGCCAGCAGCGTAGCGCCGGGACAGGGGGCAGATACGCAGTATTTT. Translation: CASSVAPGQGADTQYF.

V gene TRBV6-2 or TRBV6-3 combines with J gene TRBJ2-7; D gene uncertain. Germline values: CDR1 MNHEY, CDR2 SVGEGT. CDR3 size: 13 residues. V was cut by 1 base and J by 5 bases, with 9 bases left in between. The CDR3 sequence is CASSYLGANEQYF. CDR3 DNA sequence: TGTGCCAGCAGTTACTTAGGAGCCAACGAGCAGTACTTC.

The CDR3 sequence is CASSQQGSNQPQHF. The CDR3 coding sequence is TGTGCCAGCAGTCAACAGGGTTCCAATCAGCCCCAGCATTTT. This rearrangement joins TRBV7-2 to TRBJ1-5; possible D gene TRBD1, 6 bases. The CDR3 sequence is 14 residues long. CDR1 is SGHTA, CDR2 FQGNSA, per germline. The V gene lost 6 bases and the J gene lost 3 bases, with 12 bases spanning the gap.

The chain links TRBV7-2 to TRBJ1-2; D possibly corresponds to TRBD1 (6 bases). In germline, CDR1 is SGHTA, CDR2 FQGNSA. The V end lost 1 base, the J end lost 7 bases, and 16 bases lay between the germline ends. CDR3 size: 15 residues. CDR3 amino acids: CASSLDNRVFTGYTF. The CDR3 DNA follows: TGTGCCAGCAGCTTAGATAACAGGGTATTTACTGGCTACACCTTC.

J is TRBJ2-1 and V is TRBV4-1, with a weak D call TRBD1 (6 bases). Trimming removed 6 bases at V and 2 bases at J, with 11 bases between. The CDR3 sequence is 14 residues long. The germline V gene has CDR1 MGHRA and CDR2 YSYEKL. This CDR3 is CASSDGTPYNEQFF. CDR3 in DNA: TGCGCCAGCAGTGACGGGACACCCTACAATGAGCAGTTCTTC.

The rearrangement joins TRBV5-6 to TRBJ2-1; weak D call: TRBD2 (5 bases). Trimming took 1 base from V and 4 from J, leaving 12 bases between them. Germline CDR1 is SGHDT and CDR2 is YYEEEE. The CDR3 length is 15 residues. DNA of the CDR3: TGTGCCAGCAGCTTGAGAGGGCGAGCATACAATGAGCAGTTCTTC. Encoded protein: CASSLRGRAYNEQFF.

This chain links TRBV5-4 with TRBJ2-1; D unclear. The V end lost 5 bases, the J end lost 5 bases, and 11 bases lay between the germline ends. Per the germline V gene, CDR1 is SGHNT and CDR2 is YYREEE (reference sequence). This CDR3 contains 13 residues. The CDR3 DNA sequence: TGTGCCAGCAGTTCGAACGCGGACAATGAGCAGTTCTTC. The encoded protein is CASSSNADNEQFF.

CDR3 DNA: TGTGCCAGCAGTGACCTGACAGGGAACACTGAAGCTTTCTTT. Translating gives CASSDLTGNTEAFF. The rearrangement joins TRBV6-1 to TRBJ1-1; maybe TRBD1 (6 bases). Germline CDR1 reads MNHNS; CDR2 reads SASEGT. V was cut by 3 bases and J by 1 base, with 9 bases left in between. The CDR3 covers 14 residues.